This entry concerns a single T cell receptor beta chain. Its antigen is undetermined. The V end lost 3 bases, the J end lost 11 bases, and 13 bases lay between the germline ends. The CDR3 totals 12 residues. The source of the sample is a study of identical twins. Study-wide findings and caveats: Carriage of fewer insertions was seen in abundant cord blood beta clonotypes, whereas memory repertoires showed none. Cross-sectional statistics underpinned the conclusions; the same donors were not followed. One should note that invariant MAIT and iNKT cells could partly confound zero-insertion analyses. Sharing of beta out-of-frame sequences by twins showed a weaker excess.

TCRdb re-called the 5' RACE reads with MiXCR, one entry per CDR3 protein. Here the sample spans 1.5 million to 2 million distinct CDR3 sequences, roughly 35% being singletons. The sequence was obtained from a newborn girl in good health. The chain couples TRBV12-3 or TRBV12-4 to TRBJ2-5; no clear D gene. The source material was cord blood. CDR3 in amino acids: CASSLTNHEQYF. In nucleotides, the CDR3 is TGTGCCAGCAGTTTGACAAATCATGAGCAGTACTTC.